One sample yielded the 30 T cell receptor beta chains listed below, sequenced in a study of metastatic and nonmetastatic thyroid tumors. Thyroid surgery had not been preceded by any treatment in any patient. TCRdb called clones again from the PCR reads with MiXCR. Of around 37,000 clones in the sample, approximately 25% were seen once. Sequenced: tumor tissue. These receptor sequences come from a female donor with papillary thyroid cancer or a benign thyroid nodule (not recorded which). Some clones in this sample may be carry-over from other donors' samples.

Concerning this clone itself: Since a much larger clone is just one base distant, this may be a read error. The rearrangement joins TRBV14 to TRBJ2-1, with D perhaps TRBD2 (5 bases). The CDR3 has 11 amino acids. CDR1 and CDR2 (germline): SGHDN, FVKESK. V dropped 6 bases and J dropped 9 bases, with 9 bases sitting between them. CDR3 protein: CASSRAGEQFF. The DNA for the CDR3 is TGTGCCAGCAGTAGGGCGGGTGAGCAGTTCTTC.

The J gene is TRBJ2-1, the V gene TRBV20-1, with TRBD2 matching over 9 bases. CDR1 and CDR2 from the germline V gene are DFQATT and SNEGSKA (reference sequence). CDR3 length: 16 residues. Trimming took 0 bases from V and 5 from J; bases not matched to a gene: 8. CDR3: CSARDYLAGLDNEQFF. The CDR3 DNA is TGCAGTGCTAGAGATTACCTAGCGGGACTGGACAATGAGCAGTTCTTC.

The chain has TRBV6-5 and TRBJ2-5, with TRBD2 as a possible D gene (6 bases). The CDR3 covers 13 residues. Trimming stripped 5 bases from V and 1 base from J, with 8 bases between. The germline gives CDR1 MNHEY, CDR2 SVGAGI. The CDR3 sequence: CASSSGFQETQYF. The CDR3 DNA reads as TGTGCCAGCAGTAGCGGGTTCCAAGAGACCCAGTACTTC.

This clone was counted many times. The V call is TRBV10-3, the J call TRBJ2-7; 10 nucleotides align to TRBD2. From germline, CDR1 is ENHRY and CDR2 SYGVKD. There are 16 residues in the CDR3. V lost 4 bases, J lost 5 bases, and 11 bases stayed unmatched. CDR3 residues: CAISGTTSGFGDEQYF. Written as DNA, the CDR3 is TGTGCCATCAGTGGGACGACTAGCGGGTTTGGAGACGAGCAGTACTTC.

V gene TRBV4-1 combines with J gene TRBJ2-1; D is unresolved. The V gene's germline CDR1 is MGHRA and CDR2 YSYEKL. This CDR3 has 13 residues. Trimming cost V 0 bases and J 6 bases, with 6 bases left between them. The CDR3 DNA sequence: TGCGCCAGCAGCCAAGATTACCTCAATGAGCAGTTCTTC. The encoded protein is CASSQDYLNEQFF.

By sample fraction, this clone is medium-sized. Other nucleotide sequences in the sample specify the same CDR3. This chain joins TRBV3-1 and TRBJ1-2; D remains ambiguous. Germline loops: CDR1 LGHDT, CDR2 YNNKEL (reference sequence). The CDR3 sequence is 13 residues long. Trimming left V 1 base short and J 8 bases short, with 11 bases between. CDR3 sequence (DNA): TGTGCCAGCAGCCAAGGTGGTGGGTACGGCTACACCTTC. Translation gives CASSQGGGYGYTF.

This clone was seen ten or more times. The rearrangement links TRBV30 to TRBJ2-1; 11 bases align to TRBD2. The V gene end was trimmed by 3 bases and the J gene end by 6 bases; junction bases not matched to a gene: 7. The CDR3 totals 15 residues. CDR1 is GTSNPN and CDR2 is SVGIG in the germline V gene (reference sequence). CDR3 bases: TGTGCCTGGAGAGTACTAGCGGGAGTTGGCAATGAGCAGTTCTTC. Protein product: CAWRVLAGVGNEQFF.

The gene calls are TRBV20-1 and TRBJ2-2, with TRBD1 matching over 9 bases. The CDR3 loop spans 15 amino acids. Germline loops: CDR1 DFQATT, CDR2 SNEGSKA (reference sequence). Trimming at V came to 4 bases and at J to 4 bases, leaving 7 bases not matched to a gene. The CDR3 nucleotides read TGCAGTGCTATCCCCGTGACAGGGGGCACCGGGGAGCTGTTTTTT. Residues: CSAIPVTGGTGELFF.

This clone has ten or more counts. V gene TRBV24-1 combines with J gene TRBJ2-6; D perhaps matches TRBD2 (5 bases). Germline-derived CDR1 and CDR2 are KGHDR and SFDVKD. CDR3 length: 18 amino acids. Trimming took 4 bases from V and 0 from J, leaving 15 bases between them. The DNA of the CDR3 is TGTGCCACCAGTGACTCGGGATTTTCGGGCTCTGGGGCCAACGTCCTGACTTTC. Encoded protein: CATSDSGFSGSGANVLTF.

V gene TRBV20-1 combines with J gene TRBJ1-1, with TRBD1 identical over 7 bases. The ends lost 5 bases at V and 6 bases at J; junction bases unmatched: 9. CDR3 length: 13 residues. Germline CDR1 DFQATT, CDR2 SNEGSKA (reference sequence). DNA for the CDR3: TGCAGTGCTCTTGCGACAGGGAAGTCTGAAGCTTTCTTT. Protein product: CSALATGKSEAFF.

Only a few counts were recorded for this clone. One end of the junction fails to match germline, which may point to a read error. The chain employs TRBV12-3 or TRBV12-4 and TRBJ2-1; TRBD2 is a possible D gene (7 bases). The CDR3 consists of 16 residues. The CDR3 region is CVSWGGGAGSYNEQFF. CDR3 coding DNA: TGTGTCAGCTGGGGGGGCGGTGCCGGTTCCTACAATGAGCAGTTCTTC.

This clone has at least ten counts. The chain links TRBV20-1 to TRBJ2-1, with 10 nucleotides matching TRBD2. CDR3 size: 15 residues. Germline-derived CDR1 and CDR2 are DFQATT and SNEGSKA (reference sequence). V lost 3 bases, J lost 2 bases, and 4 bases stayed unmatched. CDR3 sequence: CSARGTSETYNEQFF. The CDR3, as DNA: TGCAGTGCTAGGGGGACTAGCGAAACCTACAATGAGCAGTTCTTC.

This clone has at least ten counts. The chain employs TRBV11-2 and TRBJ2-5; 7 bases line up with TRBD2. This CDR3 spans 15 amino acids. Germline CDR1 SGHAT, CDR2 FQNNGV. V lost 5 bases, J lost 0 bases, and 6 bases stayed unmatched. The chain's CDR3 is CASSPRAGDQETQYF. CDR3 sequence (DNA): TGTGCCAGCAGCCCCCGGGCGGGAGACCAAGAGACCCAGTACTTC.

This clone was seen many times. The chain carries TRBV24-1 and TRBJ1-2; D gene uncertain. The germline V gene encodes CDR1 KGHDR and CDR2 SFDVKD. This CDR3 spans 15 amino acids. V lost 0 bases and J 2 bases, leaving 9 bases between the germline ends. The CDR3 region has the DNA TGTGCCACCAGTGATTTGGACGGGTCAAACTATGGCTACACCTTC. The encoded protein is CATSDLDGSNYGYTF.

This clone was found many times. This sample also contains other DNA sequences that code for the same CDR3. The chain has TRBV7-9 and TRBJ1-1, with a weak D call TRBD1 (5 bases). Germline assignment: CDR1 SEHNR and CDR2 FQNEAQ (reference sequence). V dropped 5 bases and J dropped 3 bases, with 10 bases sitting between them. This CDR3 comprises 13 residues. CDR3 loop: CASSNTGDTEAFF. CDR3 in DNA: TGTGCCAGCAGCAATACAGGAGACACTGAAGCTTTCTTT. The whole variable domain, remainder taken from reference TRBV7-9 and TRBJ1-1, is DTGVSQNPRHKITKRGQNVTFRCDPISEHNRLYWYRQTLGQGPEFLTYFQNEAQLEKSRLLSDRFSAERPKGSFSTLEIQRTEQGDSAMYLCASSNTGDTEAFFGQGTRLTVV.

This clone occurred a few times. The chain employs TRBV19 and TRBJ2-7; the match to TRBD2 covers 8 bases. Germline V lookup: CDR1 LNHDA, CDR2 SQIVND (reference sequence). The V segment lost 9 bases and the J segment 5 bases; nucleotides outside the gene matches: 6. The CDR3 has 12 amino acids. The CDR3 sequence is CASTGTSHEQYF. In nucleotides, the CDR3 is TGTGCCAGCACCGGGACTAGTCACGAGCAGTACTTC.

This clone showed up many times. The chain carries TRBV7-9 and TRBJ1-4; D ambiguous. Deletions cut 4 bases from V and 5 bases from J, with 17 bases between. The CDR3 consists of 16 residues. Germline assignment: CDR1 SEHNR and CDR2 FQNEAQ (reference sequence). The CDR3 here is CASSSPGRDYNEKLFF. The CDR3 DNA is TGTGCCAGCAGCTCCCCGGGGAGGGATTACAATGAAAAACTGTTTTTT. The full variable domain, rest sourced from reference TRBV7-9 and TRBJ1-4, is DTGVSQNPRHKITKRGQNVTFRCDPISEHNRLYWYRQTLGQGPEFLTYFQNEAQLEKSRLLSDRFSAERPKGSFSTLEIQRTEQGDSAMYLCASSSPGRDYNEKLFFGSGTQLSVL.

This chain uses TRBV6-1 with TRBJ2-2; tentatively, D is TRBD2 (5 bases). This CDR3 spans 13 amino acids. V was pared by 10 bases and J by 5 bases, with 14 bases between. Looked up from germline, CDR1 is MNHNS and CDR2 is SASEGT. The CDR3 sequence is CANMDGVTGELFF. The DNA of the CDR3 is TGTGCCAACATGGACGGGGTAACCGGGGAGCTGTTTTTT.

This clone came up a few times. Given a much more abundant clone one base away, this may be a read error. Other DNA sequences in the same sample also yield this CDR3. The chain uses TRBV7-8 and TRBJ1-2, with TRBD1 as a possible D gene (5 bases). The germline gives CDR1 SGHVS, CDR2 FQNEAQ. The CDR3 has 16 amino acids. In DNA form, the CDR3 reads TGTGCTAGCAGCCCCCGGCCCTCAGGACAAATGTACGGCTACACCTTC. Translated: CASSPRPSGQMYGYTF.

This clone was seen more than once but under ten times. One junction end disagrees with the germline gene, perhaps due to a read error. The chain couples TRBV10-3 to TRBJ2-2, with 9 bases matching TRBD2. This CDR3 is built from 17 residues. Germline V gene data show CDR1 as ENHRY and CDR2 as SYGVKD. CDR3 bases: TGTGCCATCAGTGTCTCTAGCGGGGAACCCAACACCGGGGATCTGTTTTTT. It yields the protein CAISVSSGEPNTGDLFF.

The chain couples TRBV4-1 to TRBJ2-2, with 8 bases that match TRBD1. CDR1 MGHRA and CDR2 YSYEKL come from the germline V gene. V was clipped by 5 bases and J by 2 bases; unmatched bases: 1. CDR3 length: 14 amino acids. CDR3 in amino acids: CASSDRGNTGELFF. The CDR3 DNA sequence: TGCGCCAGCAGCGACAGGGGAAACACCGGGGAGCTGTTTTTT.

This clone was seen ten or more times. This chain connects TRBV29-1 to TRBJ2-7, with D maybe TRBD1 (5 bases). The V end was cut by 4 bases, the J end by 2 bases, with 21 bases between. The CDR3 spans 16 residues. The germline V gene has CDR1 SQVTM and CDR2 ANQGSEA. The CDR3 bases are TGCAGCGTTGTTCCGTATCCCGACAGTATCCCCTACGAGCAGTACTTC. The encoded protein is CSVVPYPDSIPYEQYF.

This clone was detected a few times. The chain couples TRBV6-2 or TRBV6-3 to TRBJ1-6; D gene uncertain. The germline gives CDR1 MNHEY, CDR2 SVGEGT. This CDR3 comprises 14 residues. V lost 4 bases and J 10 bases, leaving 14 bases between the germline ends. The CDR3 region has the DNA TGTGCCAGCAGTTTACGCGACCAACAATCACCCCTCCACTTT. Protein: CASSLRDQQSPLHF.

This clone was found many times. The J gene is TRBJ1-4, the V gene TRBV6-5; D not certain. Trimming removed 2 bases at V and 0 bases at J, with 4 bases between. CDR3 size: 14 residues. From germline, CDR1 is MNHEY and CDR2 SVGAGI. Written as DNA, the CDR3 is TGTGCCAGCAGTTACGATGCAACTAATGAAAAACTGTTTTTT. Amino acids: CASSYDATNEKLFF.

This clone has more than one count but fewer than ten. V is TRBV6-4 and J is TRBJ2-2; TRBD2 agrees at 8 bases. The CDR3 is 14 residues long. The J segment lost 7 bases and the V segment lost 2 bases, leaving 3 bases of the junction unmatched. Germline CDR1 MRHNA, CDR2 SNTAGT. CDR3 nucleotides: TGTGCCAGCAGTGACGGTAGCGGGAACGGGGAGCTGTTTTTT. Protein sequence: CASSDGSGNGELFF.

A few counts support this clone. The rearrangement links TRBV19 to TRBJ2-7, with TRBD2 as a possible D gene (5 bases). The V end was cut by 7 bases, the J end by 7 bases, with 20 bases between. The CDR3 covers 14 residues. The germline gives CDR1 LNHDA, CDR2 SQIVND (reference sequence). The CDR3 DNA reads as TGTGCCAGTACCCCCGTGTTGGGTGGAGGAGAGCAGTACTTC. Translating gives CASTPVLGGGEQYF.

This clone was observed at least ten times. V and J are TRBV28 and TRBJ1-2; no clear D gene. There are 11 residues in the CDR3. The V gene lost 8 bases and the J gene lost 4 bases, with 8 bases spanning the gap. Germline assignment: CDR1 MDHEN and CDR2 SYDVKM. The CDR3 sequence is CASAGSYGYTF. CDR3 coding DNA: TGTGCCAGCGCCGGGAGCTATGGCTACACCTTC.

This clone has only a few counts. The rearrangement joins TRBV6-2 or TRBV6-3 to TRBJ2-1, with 7 bases matching TRBD2. V lost 6 bases and J lost 6; bases outside the gene matches: 8. In germline, CDR1 is MNHEY, CDR2 SVGEGT. The CDR3 extends over 14 amino acids. The CDR3 loop is CASSLSGESNEQFF. CDR3 DNA: TGTGCCAGCAGCCTCAGCGGGGAGAGCAATGAGCAGTTCTTC.

Many counts were recorded for this clone. The chain combines TRBV20-1 with TRBJ2-7; 8 bases fit TRBD2. V shed 0 bases, J shed 0 bases, and the junction held 4 bases outside the gene matches. There are 15 residues in the CDR3. Germline loops: CDR1 DFQATT, CDR2 SNEGSKA (reference sequence). CDR3 sequence reads: CSARDERELSYEQYF. The CDR3 DNA is TGCAGTGCTAGAGACGAGCGGGAGCTCTCCTACGAGCAGTACTTC.

This clone was counted between two and nine times. J is TRBJ1-4 and V is TRBV5-1, with a possible D match to TRBD1 (5 bases). CDR3 length equals 16 residues. The V gene's germline CDR1 is SGHRS and CDR2 YFSETQ. V shed 1 base and J shed 4 bases, with 14 bases lying between them. The CDR3 region is CASSLSGTPLNEKLFF. CDR3 coding DNA: TGCGCCAGCAGCTTGAGCGGGACCCCACTTAATGAAAAACTGTTTTTT.